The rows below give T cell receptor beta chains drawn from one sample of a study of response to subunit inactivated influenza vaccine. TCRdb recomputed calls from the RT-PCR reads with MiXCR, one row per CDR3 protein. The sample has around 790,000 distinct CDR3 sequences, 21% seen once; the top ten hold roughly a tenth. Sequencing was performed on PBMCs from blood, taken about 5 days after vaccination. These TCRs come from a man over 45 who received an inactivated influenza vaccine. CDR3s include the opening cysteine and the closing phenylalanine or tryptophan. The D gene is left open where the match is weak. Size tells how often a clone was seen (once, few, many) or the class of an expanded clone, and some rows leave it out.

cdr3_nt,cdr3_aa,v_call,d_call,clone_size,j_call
TGTGCCAGCAGCTTAGGGGGCGGGAAGACCCAGTACTTC,CASSLGGGKTQYF,TRBV11-3,.,once,TRBJ2-5
TGTGCCAGCAGTCAGGACAGGGGTGTTGAGCAGTTCTTC,CASSQDRGVEQFF,TRBV6-1,TRBD1,.,TRBJ2-1
TGTGCCACCAGTGTCGGCAGGGCCTATGGCTACACCTTC,CATSVGRAYGYTF,TRBV24-1,.,many,TRBJ1-2
TGTGCCAGCAGCTTACTAGCGGATAAAGAGACCCAGTACTTC,CASSLLADKETQYF,TRBV7-9,TRBD2,.,TRBJ2-5
TGTGCCAGCAGTTACGGTGGGGGGCTCTCCTACAATGAGCAGTTCTTC,CASSYGGGLSYNEQFF,TRBV6-5,.,many,TRBJ2-1
TGCAGTGCTAGAGCCACAGGAATCGAGACCCAGTACTTC,CSARATGIETQYF,TRBV20-1,.,few,TRBJ2-5
TGCAGTGCTACAGGGGGCAGGTACGAGCAGTACTTC,CSATGGRYEQYF,TRBV20-1,TRBD1,once,TRBJ2-7
TGCGCCAGCAGCCCGATGATGACAGGGGGCGCGGTCACCGGGGAGCTGTTTTTT,CASSPMMTGGAVTGELFF,TRBV5-1,TRBD1,few,TRBJ2-2
TGTGCCAGCAGTTTTTTGGGCGGCTCGGGAAATGAGCAGTTCTTC,CASSFLGGSGNEQFF,TRBV27,.,.,TRBJ2-1
TGTGCCAGCAGTTCAAGAGAAGGGGCCAACACAGATACGCAGTATTTT,CASSSREGANTDTQYF,TRBV9,.,.,TRBJ2-3
TGTGCCAGCAGTTACTCGGGACTAGCGGGAGGGCCGGATGAGCAGTTCTTC,CASSYSGLAGGPDEQFF,TRBV6-5,TRBD2,.,TRBJ2-1
TGTGCCAGCAGTTTAGACAGGGGGCGCTGGAACAGTAACTATGGCTACACCTTC,CASSLDRGRWNSNYGYTF,TRBV12-3/TRBV12-4,TRBD1,.,TRBJ1-2
TGCAGTGCTGGGGGACTGGGATATGGCTACACCTTC,CSAGGLGYGYTF,TRBV20-1,.,.,TRBJ1-2
TGCAGCGTTCTTAGATATGGCTACACCTTC,CSVLRYGYTF,TRBV29-1,.,.,TRBJ1-2
TGTGCCAGCAGTAACTCCAAGGGGGCCGGATCAGATACGCAGTATTTT,CASSNSKGAGSDTQYF,TRBV6-5,TRBD1,.,TRBJ2-3
TGTGCCAGCAGTCGGGGGGAACTAGCGGGAGGGCCGGAGCAAGAGACCCAGTACTTC,CASSRGELAGGPEQETQYF,TRBV28,TRBD2,.,TRBJ2-5
TGTGCCAGCAGCAAAAGGGACCCCGACAGGAGCACAGATACGCAGTATTTT,CASSKRDPDRSTDTQYF,TRBV21-1,.,.,TRBJ2-3
TGTGCCACCAGCAGCCGGGACAGAACTGGGACCCAGTACTTC,CATSSRDRTGTQYF,TRBV15,TRBD1,.,TRBJ2-5
TGTGCCATCAGTGATCAAGGACGGCGTACCCAAGAGACCCAGTACTTC,CAISDQGRRTQETQYF,TRBV10-3,.,few,TRBJ2-5
TGTGCCAGCAGCGTCGCCGGGACTCTGAGCTCCTACAATGAGCAGTTCTTC,CASSVAGTLSSYNEQFF,TRBV9,.,.,TRBJ2-1
TGTGCCAGCAGTGTCCCGACAGGGGCGTTCCTTCAGCCCCAGCATTTT,CASSVPTGAFLQPQHF,TRBV6-1,TRBD1,.,TRBJ1-5
TGTGCCAGCAGTCCGTCCCTTAGGGAGCAGTTCTTC,CASSPSLREQFF,TRBV6-2/TRBV6-3,.,.,TRBJ2-1
TGTGCCAGCAGTTTAATCAGGGGCCCCAATCAGCCCCAGCATTTT,CASSLIRGPNQPQHF,TRBV12-3/TRBV12-4,.,.,TRBJ1-5
TGTGCCAGCAGCCTAGGGCCAACCCACACCGGGGAGCTGTTTTTT,CASSLGPTHTGELFF,TRBV7-9,.,.,TRBJ2-2
TGTGCCAGCAGCCAAGAAGTGATTCAAGAGACCCAGTACTTC,CASSQEVIQETQYF,TRBV4-2,.,few,TRBJ2-5
TGTGCCAGCAGCTTATACGACGAGCAGTACTTC,CASSLYDEQYF,TRBV7-2,.,.,TRBJ2-7
TGTGCCAGCAGTTACGACGGATACCGCCCCGAAAAACTGTTTTTT,CASSYDGYRPEKLFF,TRBV6-5,.,many,TRBJ1-4
TGTGCCAGCAGTTACTCACTAGCGGGAGCCAATGAGCAGTTCTTC,CASSYSLAGANEQFF,TRBV6-2/TRBV6-3,TRBD2,many,TRBJ2-1
TGTGCCAGCAGCTTTCGCGACCAGGACACTGAAGCTTTCTTT,CASSFRDQDTEAFF,TRBV7-9,.,.,TRBJ1-1
TGCAGTGCTAGCTCGGAAGTGGGGTGGCAAGAGACCCAGTACTTC,CSASSEVGWQETQYF,TRBV20-1,.,.,TRBJ2-5
TGTGCCAGCAGCTTAGGGAACAGGGGCTACGAGCAGTACTTC,CASSLGNRGYEQYF,TRBV11-2,TRBD1,.,TRBJ2-7
TGCAGTGCACCCGTCTACTCCTACGAGCAGTACTTC,CSAPVYSYEQYF,TRBV20-1,.,.,TRBJ2-7
TGTGCCAGCAGTGAAATGACCCTAGCGGGCGATACGCAGTATTTT,CASSEMTLAGDTQYF,TRBV6-1,TRBD2,few,TRBJ2-3
TGTGCCAGCAGCTTAAACAACGGAGATTCACCCCTCCACTTT,CASSLNNGDSPLHF,TRBV5-8,.,.,TRBJ1-6
TGCGCCAGCAGCCAAGACGCTCTGAACACCGGGGAGCTGTTTTTT,CASSQDALNTGELFF,TRBV4-3,.,many,TRBJ2-2
TGCAGTGCCCCTCTACGGGGCTTCAATGGCTACACCTTC,CSAPLRGFNGYTF,TRBV20-1,.,once,TRBJ1-2
TGTGCCAGCAGCTACGGACATTCCTACGAGCAGTACTTC,CASSYGHSYEQYF,TRBV12-3/TRBV12-4,.,.,TRBJ2-7
TGCAGCGTCCAGGGTCTGCATACCGGGGAGCTGTTTTTT,CSVQGLHTGELFF,TRBV29-1,.,few,TRBJ2-2
TGCAGTGCTAGAAGGGTTAGCGGGGGGGTGAGCTCCTACAATGAGCAGTTCTTC,CSARRVSGGVSSYNEQFF,TRBV20-1,TRBD2,.,TRBJ2-1
TGCAGCGTTGATCCCAGGAGCACAGATACGCAGTATTTT,CSVDPRSTDTQYF,TRBV29-1,.,.,TRBJ2-3
TGTGCCAGCAGCGCTAGCGGGGGGATTAATGAGCAGTTCTTC,CASSASGGINEQFF,TRBV7-2,TRBD2,few,TRBJ2-1
TGTGCCAGCAGTGAATTCGGACCCCATCGGACCTACGAGCAGTACTTC,CASSEFGPHRTYEQYF,TRBV25-1,.,few,TRBJ2-7
TGTGCCAGCAGCCCTACCGGGACAGGGCGCTACGAGCAGTACTTC,CASSPTGTGRYEQYF,TRBV7-2,TRBD1,.,TRBJ2-7
TGTGCCAGCAGCTTAGAGCCAGGAATAAAAGGAAACACCATATATTTT,CASSLEPGIKGNTIYF,TRBV7-9,.,few,TRBJ1-3
TGTGCCAGCAGTTACTCGATCGGGGCCGGGGAGCTGTTTTTT,CASSYSIGAGELFF,TRBV6-5,.,many,TRBJ2-2
TGCGCCAGCAGGGTTGTGACAGGGGACTTCGGCTACACCTTC,CASRVVTGDFGYTF,TRBV5-1,TRBD1,.,TRBJ1-2
TGTGCCAGCAGTTACTCTTGGACTAGCCTTAACAATGAGCAGTTCTTC,CASSYSWTSLNNEQFF,TRBV6-5,TRBD2,.,TRBJ2-1
TGCGCCAGCAGCTCGGGTAGCGGGACCCAAGAGACCCAGTACTTC,CASSSGSGTQETQYF,TRBV5-1,TRBD2,once,TRBJ2-5
TGTGCCAGCAGCCCCATACCACTGAATTCACCCCTCCACTTT,CASSPIPLNSPLHF,TRBV7-2,.,few,TRBJ1-6
TGCGCCAGCAGCCCAACCTTCGACAGATCCTACGAGCAGTACTTC,CASSPTFDRSYEQYF,TRBV5-1,.,.,TRBJ2-7
TGCAGCGTCGTGGGATGGGAGGTCGAGCAGTACTTC,CSVVGWEVEQYF,TRBV29-1,.,few,TRBJ2-7
TGCGCCAGCAGCGGAGCCGGGACAAGATATCGTAGAGAGACCCAGTACTTC,CASSGAGTRYRRETQYF,TRBV5-1,.,few,TRBJ2-5
TGTACCAGCAGTTGGGGCCCCTTATCTTCCTCTGGGGCCAACGTCCTGACTTTC,CTSSWGPLSSSGANVLTF,TRBV12-3/TRBV12-4,.,.,TRBJ2-6
TGTGCCAGCAGTCCGCGTTGGGGGGACTCCTATAATTCACCCCTCCACTTT,CASSPRWGDSYNSPLHF,TRBV12-3/TRBV12-4,.,few,TRBJ1-6
TGTGCCAGCAGTGAAAGCTTGGTGGGCGCGCGAGGAGAGACCCAGTACTTC,CASSESLVGARGETQYF,TRBV25-1,.,.,TRBJ2-5
TGTGCCAGCACCTCGGGACGCCACAGATGGGGTCATGGCTACACCTTC,CASTSGRHRWGHGYTF,TRBV6-2/TRBV6-3,.,few,TRBJ1-2
TGCAGTGCTAACAACAGGGGTCCAGAGACCCAGTACTTC,CSANNRGPETQYF,TRBV20-1,TRBD1,.,TRBJ2-5
TGTGCCAGCAGCATACAGACAGGGTTCTCTGGAAACACCATATATTTT,CASSIQTGFSGNTIYF,TRBV12-3/TRBV12-4,TRBD1,few,TRBJ1-3
TGTGCCAGCAGCCCAAATCGGGGTAGAGCTGAAGCTTTCTTT,CASSPNRGRAEAFF,TRBV11-2,.,.,TRBJ1-1